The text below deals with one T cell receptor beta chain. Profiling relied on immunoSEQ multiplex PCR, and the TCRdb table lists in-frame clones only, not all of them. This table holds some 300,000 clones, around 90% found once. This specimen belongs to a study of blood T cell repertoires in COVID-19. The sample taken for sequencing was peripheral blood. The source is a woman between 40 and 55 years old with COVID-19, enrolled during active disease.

The CDR3 sequence: CASSIKGDSYNEQFF. CDR3 DNA: TGTGCCAGTAGTATTAAAGGGGACAGCTACAATGAGCAGTTCTTC. V and J are TRBV19 and TRBJ2-1; 7 positions match TRBD1. J gave up 3 bases and V 3 bases, and 5 bases lay outside the gene matches. Germline CDR1 and CDR2: LNHDA and SQIVND (reference sequence). The CDR3 length is 15 residues.